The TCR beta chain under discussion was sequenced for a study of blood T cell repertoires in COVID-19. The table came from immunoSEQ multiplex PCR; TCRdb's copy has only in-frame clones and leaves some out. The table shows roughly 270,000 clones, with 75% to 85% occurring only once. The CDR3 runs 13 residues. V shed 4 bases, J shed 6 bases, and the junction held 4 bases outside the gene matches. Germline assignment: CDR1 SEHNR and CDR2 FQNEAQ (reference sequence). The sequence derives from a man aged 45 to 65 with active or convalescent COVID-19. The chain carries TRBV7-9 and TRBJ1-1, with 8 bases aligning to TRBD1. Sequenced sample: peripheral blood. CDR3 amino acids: CASSSRTGSEAFF. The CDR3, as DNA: TGTGCCAGCAGCTCTCGGACAGGGTCTGAAGCTTTCTTT.